These 31 T cell receptor beta chains share one sample of origin, sequenced in a study of cytomegalovirus exposure and HLA in healthy donors. The primer mix had 60 Vbeta and 13 Jbeta primers. The method was immunoSEQ multiplex PCR; TCRdb's version includes in-frame clones alone and lacks a portion of them. The specimen's table records about 34,000 clones. The sample taken for sequencing was PBMCs. The receptors were gathered from a human donor in good health.

Turning to this clone: A junction boundary mismatches the germline segment, possibly from a read error. CDR3 loop: CASSGMGARQGTYEQHF. CDR3 nucleotides: TGCGCCAGCAGCGGTATGGGCGCTCGCCAGGGGACCTACGAGCAGCACTTC. The chain carries TRBV5-1 and TRBJ2-7, with a weak D call TRBD1 (6 bases). CDR3 length equals 17 residues. From germline, CDR1 is SGHRS and CDR2 YFSETQ. The whole variable domain, remainder taken from reference TRBV5-1 and TRBJ2-7, is KAGVTQTPRYLIKTRGQQVTLSCSPISGHRSVSWYQQTPGQGLQFLFEYFSETQRNKGNFPGRFSGRQFSNSRSEMNVSTLELGDSALYLCASSGMGARQGTYEQHFGPGTRLTVT.

DNA of the CDR3: TGTGCCAGCAGCCCGTTGACCGAGGTGGAGGAGCAGTACTTC. The encoded protein is CASSPLTEVEEQYF. V gene TRBV5-6 combines with J gene TRBJ2-7; D unclear. Trimming shortened V by 4 bases and J by 7 bases, and 18 bases separated the two germline ends. From germline, CDR1 is SGHDT and CDR2 YYEEEE. The CDR3 has 14 residues.

The V gene is TRBV4-1, the J gene TRBJ1-2; D unresolved. CDR3 length equals 14 residues. The germline V and J ends were trimmed by 2 bases and 4 bases, with 11 bases remaining between them. Germline CDR1 MGHRA, CDR2 YSYEKL. CDR3 in DNA: TGCGCCAGCAGCCAAATCACCCTGAGCTATGGCTACACCTTC. Protein product: CASSQITLSYGYTF.

The rearrangement links TRBV30 to TRBJ1-5, with D possibly matching TRBD1 (5 bases). V was clipped by 2 bases and J by 2 bases, with 16 bases between them. CDR3 length: 16 residues. Germline CDR1 is GTSNPN and CDR2 is SVGIG (reference sequence). The CDR3 reads CAWSTGGGFGNQPQHF. The DNA for the CDR3 is TGTGCCTGGAGTACGGGCGGGGGATTTGGCAATCAGCCCCAGCATTTT.

This sequence joins TRBV11-2 and TRBJ1-2; no firm D call. This CDR3 has 14 amino acids. V was shortened by 5 bases and J by 4 bases, with 14 bases between the two germline ends. Per germline, CDR1 SGHAT and CDR2 FQNNGV. CDR3 sequence reads: CASSPGLLGYGYTF. The CDR3 nucleotides read TGTGCCAGCAGCCCGGGGTTGTTGGGCTATGGCTACACCTTC.

The chain carries TRBV6-9 and TRBJ2-7; D perhaps matches TRBD1 (5 bases). The CDR3 has 14 residues. V lost 5 bases and J 7 bases, leaving 18 bases between the germline ends. Looked up from germline, CDR1 is MNHGY and CDR2 is SVAAGI. The CDR3 DNA reads as TGTGCCAGCAGTACTCCTGGGGCCGAAGGGGAGCAGTACTTC. It yields the protein CASSTPGAEGEQYF.

This sequence joins TRBV4-1 and TRBJ1-6; no reliable D call. Germline values: CDR1 MGHRA, CDR2 YSYEKL. This CDR3 has 14 residues. V lost 0 bases, J lost 2 bases, and 2 bases lay in between. The CDR3 protein is CASSQDAYNSPLHF. The CDR3 region has the DNA TGCGCCAGCAGCCAAGACGCCTATAATTCACCCCTCCACTTT.

The chain carries TRBV18 and TRBJ1-4; 9 bases are shared with TRBD1. The V gene's germline CDR1 is KGHSH and CDR2 LQKENI. The CDR3 extends over 14 amino acids. V was pared by 3 bases and J by 5 bases, with 1 base of the junction left unmatched. The CDR3, as DNA: TGTGCCAGCTCACCCGGACAGGGGAATGAAAAACTGTTTTTT. Its protein product is CASSPGQGNEKLFF.

The gene calls are TRBV18 and TRBJ2-1, with 13 bases matching TRBD2. Unmatched junction bases numbered 11, after V lost 3 bases and J lost 15 bases. Germline assignment: CDR1 KGHSH and CDR2 LQKENI. The CDR3 is made up of 15 amino acids. CDR3 amino acids: CASSPVPGLAGQRFF. In nucleotides, the CDR3 is TGTGCCAGCTCACCGGTGCCGGGACTAGCGGGACAAAGGTTCTTC.

V gene TRBV7-9 combines with J gene TRBJ2-5; TRBD2 is a possible D gene (5 bases). Germline V gene lookup returns CDR1 SEHNR and CDR2 FQNEAQ (reference sequence). The CDR3 is 12 residues long. Trimming shortened V by 3 bases and J by 4 bases, and 6 bases separated the two germline ends. CDR3 coding DNA: TGTGCCAGCAGCTTTCGGGGAGAGACCCAGTACTTC. Protein: CASSFRGETQYF.

The chain has TRBV29-1 and TRBJ1-2; TRBD1 matches 10 bases. The CDR3 length is 13 residues. The germline V gene has CDR1 SQVTM and CDR2 ANQGSEA. With 7 bases clipped from V and 2 bases from J, the junction kept 4 bases outside the gene matches. In DNA form, the CDR3 reads TGCAGCGCCCGGGACAGGGGAAACTATGGCTACACCTTC. This encodes CSARDRGNYGYTF.

This rearrangement joins TRBV6-5 to TRBJ2-6, with D perhaps matching TRBD1 (5 bases). The CDR3 runs 15 residues. V lost 6 bases, J lost 0 bases, and 9 bases lay in between. Germline V CDR1 and CDR2: MNHEY, SVGAGI. This CDR3 is CASSIDSSGANVLTF. Written as DNA, the CDR3 is TGTGCCAGCAGCATCGACAGCTCTGGGGCCAACGTCCTGACTTTC.

The CDR3 reads CASSYPERGGNTGELFF. The DNA for the CDR3 is TGTGCCAGCAGCTACCCTGAAAGAGGGGGGAACACCGGGGAGCTGTTTTTT. This chain uses TRBV9 with TRBJ2-2, with D perhaps matching TRBD1 (6 bases). The germline V gene has CDR1 SGDLS and CDR2 YYNGEE. The CDR3 totals 17 residues. The V end lost 4 bases, the J end lost 1 base, and 17 bases lay between the germline ends.

The V gene is TRBV19, the J gene TRBJ1-2, with a tentative D call TRBD1 (6 bases). Trimming took off 1 base at V and 3 bases at J, with 12 bases between the two ends. The CDR3 runs 15 residues. Germline CDR1 and CDR2: LNHDA and SQIVND (reference sequence). The CDR3 sequence: CASSIVNREDYGYTF. CDR3 nucleotides: TGTGCCAGTAGTATAGTTAACAGGGAAGACTATGGCTACACCTTC.

The V gene is TRBV4-2, the J gene TRBJ1-5; D is perhaps TRBD1 (5 bases). The CDR3 sequence is 15 residues long. V was cut by 4 bases and J by 1 base, with 11 bases left in between. Germline values: CDR1 LGHNA, CDR2 YNFKEQ. CDR3 region: CASSPLPGSNQPQHF. The DNA for the CDR3 is TGTGCCAGCAGCCCTCTCCCAGGGAGCAATCAGCCCCAGCATTTT.

The rearrangement uses TRBV27 and TRBJ1-3; D is undetermined. This CDR3 is built from 13 residues. V was cut by 5 bases and J by 4 bases, with 9 bases left in between. Germline V lookup: CDR1 MNHEY, CDR2 SMNVEV (reference sequence). The CDR3: CASSLQVGNTIYF. Written as DNA, the CDR3 is TGTGCCAGCAGTCTCCAGGTGGGAAACACCATATATTTT.

By frequency, this clone is medium-sized (0.01 to 0.1%). The J gene is TRBJ2-1, the V gene TRBV7-7; D unresolved. Trimming stripped 2 bases from V and 7 bases from J, with 12 bases between. The CDR3 has 14 residues. The V gene's germline CDR1 is SSHAT and CDR2 FNYEAQ (reference sequence). The CDR3 coding sequence is TGTGCCAGCAGCTTATCACTTGAAGCGAATGAGCAGTTCTTC. It is translated as CASSLSLEANEQFF.

The chain uses TRBV6-4 and TRBJ2-5; tentative D call: TRBD2 (6 bases). V lost 11 bases and J lost 6, with 19 bases in between. CDR1 MRHNA and CDR2 SNTAGT come from the germline V gene. The CDR3 contains 13 residues. The CDR3, as DNA: TGTGCCCGGCCCGGAGGGGTTGGACAGACCCAGTACTTC. As protein: CARPGGVGQTQYF.

V and J are TRBV5-1 and TRBJ1-5; TRBD1 might be the D (6 bases). The CDR3 is 18 amino acids. Germline V lookup: CDR1 SGHRS, CDR2 YFSETQ. Deletions cut 0 bases from V and 1 base from J, with 17 bases between. DNA for the CDR3: TGCGCCAGCAGCTTGGAGGGGCAGGGAGGGGGAAGCAATCAGCCCCAGCATTTT. Amino acids: CASSLEGQGGGSNQPQHF.

V usage is TRBV19 and J usage is TRBJ2-1; TRBD1 agrees at 7 bases. From germline, CDR1 is LNHDA and CDR2 SQIVND (reference sequence). The J segment lost 8 bases and the V segment lost 1 base, leaving 2 bases of the junction unmatched. The CDR3 is 13 residues long. The CDR3 region has the DNA TGTGCCAGTAGTATAGGAGGGGGCTATGAGCAGTTCTTC. Its translation is CASSIGGGYEQFF.

The chain couples TRBV5-5 to TRBJ2-7, with D hard to call. The CDR3 loop spans 16 amino acids. Germline CDR1 SGHKS, CDR2 YYEKEE (reference sequence). The V end lost 1 base, the J end lost 5 bases, and 19 bases lay between the germline ends. Written as DNA, the CDR3 is TGTGCCAGCAGCTTGACTCGGTCCTCAATTGTCGACGAGCAGTACTTC. Its protein is CASSLTRSSIVDEQYF. Full variable domain (remainder filled in from reference TRBV5-5 and TRBJ2-7): DAGVTQSPTHLIKTRGQQVTLRCSPISGHKSVSWYQQVLGQGPQFIFQYYEKEERGRGNFPDRFSARQFPNYSSELNVNALLLGDSALYLCASSLTRSSIVDEQYFGPGTRLTVT.

The rearrangement uses TRBV6-1 and TRBJ2-5, with 11 bases identical to TRBD2. CDR3 length: 15 residues. The V segment lost 4 bases and the J segment 4 bases; nucleotides outside the gene matches: 5. Germline assignment: CDR1 MNHNS and CDR2 SASEGT. CDR3 loop: CASSVAGGPSETQYF. CDR3 nucleotides: TGTGCCAGCAGTGTAGCGGGGGGGCCGTCAGAGACCCAGTACTTC.

V and J are TRBV6-1 and TRBJ1-5, with a tentative D call TRBD1 (5 bases). The V end lost 8 bases, the J end lost 1 base, and 15 bases lay between the germline ends. The germline V gene encodes CDR1 MNHNS and CDR2 SASEGT. The CDR3 runs 15 residues. The CDR3 spells CASYRGGRSNQPQHF. CDR3 coding DNA: TGTGCCAGCTATCGCGGGGGTCGGAGCAATCAGCCCCAGCATTTT.

This chain links TRBV7-9 with TRBJ1-1; perhaps TRBD1 as D (5 bases). There are 13 residues in the CDR3. The germline gives CDR1 SEHNR, CDR2 FQNEAQ (reference sequence). V was pared by 6 bases and J by 4 bases, with 12 bases between. Here the CDR3 DNA reads TGTGCCAGCAGTTCGGGGGGAGGCACTGAAGCTTTCTTT. Its translation: CASSSGGGTEAFF. The variable domain in full, completed from reference TRBV7-9 and TRBJ1-1, reads DTGVSQNPRHKITKRGQNVTFRCDPISEHNRLYWYRQTLGQGPEFLTYFQNEAQLEKSRLLSDRFSAERPKGSFSTLEIQRTEQGDSAMYLCASSSGGGTEAFFGQGTRLTVV.

The chain carries TRBV14 and TRBJ1-3; D is ambiguous. Germline CDR1 is SGHDN and CDR2 is FVKESK. The V end was cut by 2 bases, the J end by 3 bases, with 8 bases between. The CDR3 is made up of 14 amino acids. The CDR3 region is CASSQRGIGNTIYF. CDR3 nucleotides: TGTGCCAGCAGCCAACGGGGTATTGGAAACACCATATATTTT.

CDR3 sequence (DNA): TGCGCCAGCAGCTCACAGGGTGGGGAGACCCAGTACTTC. It translates to CASSSQGGETQYF. J is TRBJ2-5 and V is TRBV5-1, with D possibly matching TRBD1 (6 bases). Trimming took 3 bases from V and 5 from J, leaving 11 bases between them. Germline CDR1 is SGHRS and CDR2 is YFSETQ. The CDR3 is 13 residues long.

The CDR3 loop reads CASSESRTGYGYTF. For the CDR3, the DNA is TGTGCCAGCAGTGAAAGTCGTACGGGCTATGGCTACACCTTC. The chain is built from TRBV6-1 and TRBJ1-2; D gene unclear. The germline CDR1 and CDR2 sequences are MNHNS and SASEGT. CDR3 size: 14 residues. V lost 2 bases, J lost 4 bases, and 11 bases lay in between.

V gene TRBV6-1 combines with J gene TRBJ1-1; TRBD1 aligns across 8 bases. The germline V gene encodes CDR1 MNHNS and CDR2 SASEGT. With 4 bases clipped from V and 8 bases from J, the junction kept 12 bases outside the gene matches. The CDR3 loop spans 15 amino acids. This CDR3 is CASSARFTGGWEAFF. The CDR3 DNA is TGTGCCAGCAGTGCCCGATTTACAGGGGGATGGGAAGCTTTCTTT.

The chain recombines TRBV6-1 with TRBJ2-5, with 9 bases that match TRBD2. There are 13 residues in the CDR3. V was pared by 6 bases and J by 5 bases, with 4 bases of the junction left unmatched. The germline gives CDR1 MNHNS, CDR2 SASEGT. DNA for the CDR3: TGTGCCAGCAGACAAGCGGGGGGCGAGACCCAGTACTTC. This sequence encodes CASRQAGGETQYF.

The J gene is TRBJ2-1, the V gene TRBV6-5; TRBD1 matches 7 bases. Germline CDR1 MNHEY, CDR2 SVGAGI. The CDR3 has 15 residues. Trimming took 0 bases from V and 3 from J; bases not matched to a gene: 2. The CDR3 DNA reads as TGTGCCAGCAGTTACTCGGGGACAGACTACAATGAGCAGTTCTTC. It yields the protein CASSYSGTDYNEQFF.

The chain recombines TRBV5-4 with TRBJ2-1; maybe TRBD1 (6 bases). The CDR3 is 15 residues long. CDR1 and CDR2 from the germline V gene are SGHNT and YYREEE (reference sequence). Trimming took 3 bases from V and 1 from J, leaving 11 bases between them. The CDR3: CASSSPRGSYNEQFF. CDR3 coding DNA: TGTGCCAGCAGCTCCCCTAGGGGGTCCTACAATGAGCAGTTCTTC.